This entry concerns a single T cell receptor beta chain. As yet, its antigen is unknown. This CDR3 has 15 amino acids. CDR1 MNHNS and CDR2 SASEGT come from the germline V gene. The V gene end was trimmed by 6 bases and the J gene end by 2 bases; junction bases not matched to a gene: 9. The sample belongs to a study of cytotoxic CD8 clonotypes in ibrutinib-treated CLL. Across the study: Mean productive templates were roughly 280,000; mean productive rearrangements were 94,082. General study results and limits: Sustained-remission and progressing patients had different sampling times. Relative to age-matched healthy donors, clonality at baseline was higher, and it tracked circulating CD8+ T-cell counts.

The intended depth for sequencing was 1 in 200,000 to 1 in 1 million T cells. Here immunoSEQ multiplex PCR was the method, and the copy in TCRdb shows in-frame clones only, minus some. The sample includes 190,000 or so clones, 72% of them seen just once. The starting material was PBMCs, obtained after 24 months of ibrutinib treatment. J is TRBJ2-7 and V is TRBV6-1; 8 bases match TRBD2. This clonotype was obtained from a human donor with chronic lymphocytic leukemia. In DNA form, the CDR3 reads TGTGCCAGCAGCTCACGGGGGACTAGAGCCTACGAGCAGTACTTC. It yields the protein CASSSRGTRAYEQYF.